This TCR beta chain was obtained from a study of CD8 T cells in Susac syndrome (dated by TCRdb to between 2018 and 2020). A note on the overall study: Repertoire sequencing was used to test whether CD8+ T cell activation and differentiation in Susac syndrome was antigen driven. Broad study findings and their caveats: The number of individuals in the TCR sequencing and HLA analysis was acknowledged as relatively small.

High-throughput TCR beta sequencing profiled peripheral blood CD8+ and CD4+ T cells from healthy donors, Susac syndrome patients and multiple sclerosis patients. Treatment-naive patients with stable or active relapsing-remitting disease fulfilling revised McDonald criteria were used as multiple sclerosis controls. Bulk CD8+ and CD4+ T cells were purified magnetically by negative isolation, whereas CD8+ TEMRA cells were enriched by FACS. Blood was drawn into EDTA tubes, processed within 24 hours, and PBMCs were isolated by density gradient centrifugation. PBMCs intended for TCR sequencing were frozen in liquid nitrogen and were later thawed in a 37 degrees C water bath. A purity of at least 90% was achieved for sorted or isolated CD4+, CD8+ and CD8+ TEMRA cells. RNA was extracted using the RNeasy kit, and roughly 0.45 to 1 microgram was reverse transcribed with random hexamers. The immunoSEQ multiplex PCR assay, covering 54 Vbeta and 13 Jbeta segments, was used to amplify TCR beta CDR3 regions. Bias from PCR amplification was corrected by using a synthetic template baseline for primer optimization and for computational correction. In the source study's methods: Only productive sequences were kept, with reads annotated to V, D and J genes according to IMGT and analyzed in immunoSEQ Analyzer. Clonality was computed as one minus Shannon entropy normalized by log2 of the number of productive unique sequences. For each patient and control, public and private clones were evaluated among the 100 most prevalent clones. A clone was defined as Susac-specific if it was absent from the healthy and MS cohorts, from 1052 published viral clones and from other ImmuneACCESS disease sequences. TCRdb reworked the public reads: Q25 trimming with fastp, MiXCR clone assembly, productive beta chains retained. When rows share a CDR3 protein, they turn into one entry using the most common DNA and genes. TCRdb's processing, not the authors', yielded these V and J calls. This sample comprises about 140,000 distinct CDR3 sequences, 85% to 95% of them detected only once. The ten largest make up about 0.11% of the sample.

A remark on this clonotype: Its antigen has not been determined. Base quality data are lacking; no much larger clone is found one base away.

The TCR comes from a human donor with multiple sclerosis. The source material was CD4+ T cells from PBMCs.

Here the CDR3 is given as CSAGGQSSYNEQFF. In nucleotide form, the sequence is TGCAGTGCGGGCGGGCAGAGCTCCTACAATGAGCAGTTCTTC. In this chain, TRBV20-1 is recombined with TRBJ2-1; the D gene is perhaps TRBD2, from 5 matching bases. Sequences DFQATT (CDR1) and SNEGSKA (CDR2) are obtained from the germline V gene (reference sequence). V is reduced by 6 bases and J by 0 bases, leaving a spacing of 12 bases between them. The CDR3 spans 14 residues, from the cysteine through the phenylalanine. Of all the DNA, just the CDR3 is kept, 42 bases in frame from base 1.